A selection of T cell receptor beta chains follows, all from one sample in a study of blood T cells in healthy people across ages. TCRdb used MiXCR to reprocess the 5' RACE reads, holding one entry per CDR3 protein. There are some 1.4 million distinct CDR3 sequences in the sample; 42% occur only once, and less than 8% lies in the top ten. Material: blood. These TCRs come from a woman aged 18-29 years in good health. CDR3s include the opening cysteine and the closing phenylalanine or tryptophan. The D gene is left open where the match is weak. The listing skips clone size in some rows; elsewhere it reads once, few, many or a size class.

D	J	size	V	DNA	CDR3
TRBD2	TRBJ2-5	few	TRBV18	TGTGCCAGCTCACCGCTGGGAGGGGACGCAGAGACCCAGTACTTC	CASSPLGGDAETQYF
TRBD2	TRBJ2-3	once	TRBV25-1	TGTGCCAGCAAAAGAGCGGGAGAAACAGATGCGCAGTATTTT	CASKRAGETDAQYF
-	TRBJ1-4	few	TRBV5-5	TGTGCCAGTAAGCGGGATAACAATGAAAAACTGTTTTTT	CASKRDNNEKLFF
TRBD1	TRBJ2-7	-	TRBV25-1	TGTGCCAGCAGTGGAGGCCGGGACAGGGGCTACGAGCAGTACTTC	CASSGGRDRGYEQYF
-	TRBJ2-3	few	TRBV20-1	TGCAGTGCTAGAAAAGGGGGGTACGGCACAGATACGCAGTATTTT	CSARKGGYGTDTQYF
TRBD2	TRBJ2-3	-	TRBV6-1	TGTGCCAGCCCGGGGGGATACACAGATACGCAGTATTTT	CASPGGYTDTQYF
-	TRBJ1-3	few	TRBV10-2	TGCGCCAGCAGTGAGTTTTCGGGACCTGGAAACACCATATATTTT	CASSEFSGPGNTIYF
-	TRBJ1-6	-	TRBV28	TGTGCCAGCAGGCCTAGGGCAAGCCCCCTCCACTTT	CASRPRASPLHF
-	TRBJ1-1	few	TRBV20-1	TGCAGTGCTAGCAAGCAGGGCTACACTGAAGCTTTCTTT	CSASKQGYTEAFF
-	TRBJ2-5	many	TRBV20-1	TGCAGTGCTCCACACCACCGGACGTCTCAAGAGACCCAGTACTTC	CSAPHHRTSQETQYF
TRBD2	TRBJ2-1	many	TRBV10-3	TGTGCCATCAGTACGCGGGAGAATGAGCAGTTCTTC	CAISTRENEQFF
-	TRBJ1-1	-	TRBV25-1	TGTGCCAGCAGTGACAGAAGGGCGGAGTTGGACACTGAAGCTTTCTTT	CASSDRRAELDTEAFF
-	TRBJ1-2	few	TRBV20-1	TGCAGTGCTAGAGTGAACAGGCAGGATGGCTACACCTTC	CSARVNRQDGYTF
-	TRBJ1-2	-	TRBV5-4	TGTGCCAGCAGCTTGGTCCGTGACCGTGGCTATGGCTACACCTTC	CASSLVRDRGYGYTF
-	TRBJ2-3	-	TRBV6-5	TGTGCCAGCAGTTACCTCCGTAAGGGCTCGGGCGCAGATACGCAGTATTTT	CASSYLRKGSGADTQYF
TRBD2	TRBJ2-7	-	TRBV5-1	TGCGCCAGCAGCTTGGAATACAGCGGGAGTTTCAAGAGGCCCTACGAGCAGTACTTC	CASSLEYSGSFKRPYEQYF
-	TRBJ2-3	-	TRBV18	TGTGCCGGCTCCCCAACGGGTACGCAGTATTTT	CAGSPTGTQYF
-	TRBJ1-3	few	TRBV14	TGTGCCAGCAGCCCACGATACGGGAACACCATATATTTT	CASSPRYGNTIYF
-	TRBJ1-5	few	TRBV12-3/TRBV12-4	TGTGCCAGCAATGCGGGACAAATCAATCAGCCCCAGCATTTT	CASNAGQINQPQHF
TRBD2	TRBJ2-7	few	TRBV5-1	TGCGCCAGCAGCTCGGCCTGGGCTAGCGGGAGGGACGAGCAGTACTTC	CASSSAWASGRDEQYF
TRBD2	TRBJ2-5	few	TRBV7-2	TGTGCCAGCAGCTTAATAGCTAGCGGATACAATGAGCAGTACTTC	CASSLIASGYNEQYF
-	TRBJ2-1	few	TRBV11-2	TGTGCCAGCAGCGCCAAATACAATGAGCAGTTCTTC	CASSAKYNEQFF
-	TRBJ2-4	few	TRBV12-3/TRBV12-4	TGTGCCAGCAGTGTGGGACTCCGAAACATTCAGTACTTC	CASSVGLRNIQYF
-	TRBJ2-7	-	TRBV6-5	TGTGCCAGCGGCTCATGGGAGGGGGCATCTAGCGAGCAGTACTTC	CASGSWEGASSEQYF
TRBD1	TRBJ1-4	-	TRBV28	TGTGCCAGCAGCGCCCTCGACAGGGATCCTAATGAAAAACTGTTTTTT	CASSALDRDPNEKLFF
TRBD2	TRBJ2-1	-	TRBV29-1	TGCAGCGTTGAGAGGGCTAGCGGGAGGGCGGGTGAGCAGTTCTTC	CSVERASGRAGEQFF
-	TRBJ1-5	once	TRBV9	TGTGCCAGCAGCGTAGGGGCAGAAGATCAGCCCCAGCATTTT	CASSVGAEDQPQHF
TRBD1	TRBJ1-2	few	TRBV6-5	TGTGCCAGCAGTTGGCTAGGACAGGCAAACTATGGCTACACCTTC	CASSWLGQANYGYTF
-	TRBJ1-2	-	TRBV7-3	TGTGCCAGCAGCTTAGGGGGTAGTGGGCGAATCGGTGGCTACACCTTC	CASSLGGSGRIGGYTF
-	TRBJ2-7	-	TRBV20-1	TGCAGTGCTCCTTGGGATAACGAGCAGTACTTC	CSAPWDNEQYF
-	TRBJ2-2	few	TRBV7-9	TGTGCCAGCAGCTTTGAATCTAGCGCGAACACCGGGGAGCTGTTTTTT	CASSFESSANTGELFF
TRBD2	TRBJ2-3	-	TRBV12-3/TRBV12-4	TGTGCCAGCAGTTTCGGGGGGAGCGGAGATGCGCAGTATTTT	CASSFGGSGDAQYF
TRBD1	TRBJ2-7	few	TRBV25-1	TGTGCCAGTCTTAACTGGGGACAGGGCTCCTACGAGCAGTACTTC	CASLNWGQGSYEQYF
TRBD1	TRBJ2-2	-	TRBV5-1	TGCGCCAGCAGCGCACCGGGACAGGGGGCGGTCGGGGAGCTGTTTTTT	CASSAPGQGAVGELFF
-	TRBJ2-2	-	TRBV7-2	TGTGCCAGCAGCTTTTCCGCGACTAGCACCGGGGAGCTGTTTTTT	CASSFSATSTGELFF
-	TRBJ2-1	-	TRBV30	TGTGCCTGCAAAGAGGACTCCTACAATGAGCAGTTCTTC	CACKEDSYNEQFF
-	TRBJ2-3	few	TRBV5-1	TGCGCCAGCAGCCCGCTGACCGAAGATACGCAGTATTTT	CASSPLTEDTQYF
TRBD2	TRBJ2-5	-	TRBV7-2	TGTGCCAGCAGCTTACGTCGGGGGGGGTACCAAGAGACCCGGTACTTC	CASSLRRGGYQETRYF
-	TRBJ1-2	-	TRBV20-1	TGCAGTGCTAGTACAGGGTCGGACTATGGCTACACCTTC	CSASTGSDYGYTF
-	TRBJ2-5	-	TRBV20-1	TGCAGTGCTAGCGACACCTCACAGGGCCCTGGGGAGACCCAGTACTTC	CSASDTSQGPGETQYF
TRBD1	TRBJ2-2	-	TRBV2	TGTGCCAGCAGGGGGATGGACAGGGCCGACACCGGGGAGCTGTTTTTT	CASRGMDRADTGELFF
-	TRBJ2-1	few	TRBV15	TGTGCCACCAGCCGCCCTGGGCAAGAGACCCAGTTCTTC	CATSRPGQETQFF
-	TRBJ2-7	-	TRBV4-2	TGTGCCAGCAGCCCCCGGGGGGCAGCCGCGCCTTACAATGAGCAGTACTTC	CASSPRGAAAPYNEQYF
TRBD2	TRBJ2-3	-	TRBV4-2	TGTGCCAGCAGCCAAGATCCGGAGCCACTAGCGGTAACAGATACGCAGTATTTT	CASSQDPEPLAVTDTQYF